Below are 9 T cell receptor beta chains sequenced from a single sample in a study of blood T cell repertoires in COVID-19. The data were produced by immunoSEQ multiplex PCR, yet TCRdb's version contains in-frame clones alone and is incomplete. The sample holds 300,000 to 350,000 clones, 87% seen once. The sample taken for sequencing was PBMCs or T cells enriched from blood (not recorded which). The receptors originated from a woman in her twenties or thirties who had recovered from COVID-19.

This sequence joins TRBV18 and TRBJ1-3, with 7 positions matching TRBD1. Germline V CDR1 and CDR2: KGHSH, LQKENI. The CDR3 is made up of 14 amino acids. The ends lost 4 bases at V and 3 bases at J; junction bases unmatched: 3. The chain's CDR3 is CASSLDRVGNTIYF. The DNA for the CDR3 is TGTGCCAGCTCACTAGACAGGGTTGGAAACACCATATATTTT.

This clone is a singleton in its sample. The chain joins TRBV30 to TRBJ1-5, with D possibly matching TRBD1 (5 bases). The CDR3 extends over 14 amino acids. The germline V gene encodes CDR1 GTSNPN and CDR2 SVGIG (reference sequence). Trimming removed 3 bases from V and 0 bases from J, with 9 bases in between. This CDR3 reads CAWSGGVSNQPQHF. CDR3 sequence (DNA): TGTGCCTGGAGCGGGGGGGTTAGCAATCAGCCCCAGCATTTT.

V is TRBV5-1 and J is TRBJ1-2; 7 bases are a match to TRBD1. This CDR3 spans 16 amino acids. Germline lookup yields CDR1 SGHRS and CDR2 YFSETQ. V shed 4 bases and J 1 base; nucleotides not matched to a gene: 10. CDR3 nucleotides: TGCGCCAGCAGCGGGGGACAGAGCTCCTATAACTATGGCTACACCTTC. Protein: CASSGGQSSYNYGYTF.

V is TRBV19 and J is TRBJ1-3, with TRBD1 identical over 7 bases. Germline V gives CDR1 LNHDA, CDR2 SQIVND (reference sequence). Trimming took 7 bases from V and 6 from J; bases not matched to a gene: 9. The CDR3 has 14 residues. CDR3 coding DNA: TGTGCCAGTACCCAGGGACAGACGGCAAACACCATATATTTT. It codes for CASTQGQTANTIYF.

The chain employs TRBV3-1 (or the pseudogene TRBV3-2) and TRBJ2-3, with TRBD1 identical over 8 bases. V shed 4 bases and J 6 bases; nucleotides not matched to a gene: 12. The germline gives CDR1 LGHDT, CDR2 YNNKEL (reference sequence). The CDR3 runs to 16 residues. The CDR3 sequence: CASSRKPGQDLDTQYF. The CDR3 coding sequence is TGTGCCAGCAGCCGCAAACCGGGACAGGATCTCGATACGCAGTATTTT.

This clone was seen just once. CDR3 nucleotide sequence: TGTGCCAGCAGTGAACTCAGGGGCCACGCCGGGGAGCTGTTTTTT. It translates to CASSELRGHAGELFF. The genes are TRBV2 and TRBJ2-2; weak D call: TRBD1 (6 bases). This CDR3 region has 15 residues. CDR1 and CDR2 from the germline V gene are SNHLY and FYNNEI. V was trimmed by 2 bases and J by 6 bases, leaving 13 bases between them. The full variable domain, its missing parts supplied by reference TRBV2 and TRBJ2-2, is EPEVTQTPSHQVTQMGQEVILRCVPISNHLYFYWYRQILGQKVEFLVSFYNNEISEKSEIFDDQFSVERPDGSNFTLKIRSTKLEDSAMYFCASSELRGHAGELFFGEGSRLTVL.

The chain recombines TRBV15 with TRBJ1-1; D may be TRBD1 (5 bases). V dropped 2 bases and J dropped 3 bases, with 10 bases sitting between them. CDR3 length: 14 amino acids. The germline V gene encodes CDR1 LNHNV and CDR2 YYDKDF (reference sequence). CDR3 amino acids: CATSRRGRDTEAFF. The CDR3, as DNA: TGTGCCACCAGCAGAAGGGGTCGGGACACTGAAGCTTTCTTT.

CDR3 sequence (DNA): TGTGCCAGCAGTGACCACCGGACACGGGATCAGCCCCAGCATTTT. It specifies CASSDHRTRDQPQHF. The V call is TRBV6-1, the J call TRBJ1-5; TRBD1 is a possible D gene (5 bases). Deletions cut 3 bases from V and 5 bases from J, with 14 bases between. This CDR3 region has 15 residues. Germline lookup yields CDR1 MNHNS and CDR2 SASEGT.

The V and J genes are TRBV2 and TRBJ1-1, with D unresolved. Deletions cut 0 bases from V and 2 bases from J, with 10 bases between. The CDR3 consists of 15 residues. Per germline, CDR1 SNHLY and CDR2 FYNNEI. DNA of the CDR3: TGTGCCAGCAGTGAAGCGCTCGGGAAAAACACTGAAGCTTTCTTT. Amino acid sequence: CASSEALGKNTEAFF.